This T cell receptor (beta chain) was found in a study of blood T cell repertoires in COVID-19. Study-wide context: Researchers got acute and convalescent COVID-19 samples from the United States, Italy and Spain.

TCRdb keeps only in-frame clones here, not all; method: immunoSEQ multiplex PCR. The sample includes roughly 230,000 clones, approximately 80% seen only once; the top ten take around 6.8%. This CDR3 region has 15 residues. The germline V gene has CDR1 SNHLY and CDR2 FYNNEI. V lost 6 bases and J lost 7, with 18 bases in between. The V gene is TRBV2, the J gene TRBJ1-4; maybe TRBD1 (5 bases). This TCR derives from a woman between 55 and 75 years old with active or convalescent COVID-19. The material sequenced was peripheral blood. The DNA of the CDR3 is TGTGCCAGCAGCCTCCTGGGGCAGGAGAGTGAAAAACTGTTTTTT. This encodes CASSLLGQESEKLFF.